One and the same sample provided the 9 T cell receptor beta chains below, sequenced in a study of cytomegalovirus exposure and HLA in healthy donors (dated 2017 in TCRdb). The protocol used for the library was the immunoSEQ multiplex PCR assay. A mixture of 60 forward primers for TCR Vbeta segments and 13 reverse primers for TCR Jbeta segments was used in the multiplex PCR. TCRdb carries this immuneACCESS record with in-frame sequences only. Its versions omit some clonotypes, under half of them owing to an unresolved V gene in the studies checked, with the rest unexplained. The table for this sample lists around 240,000 clones; about four fifths of them were counted only once. The ten largest clones represent approximately 5.3% of the sample. Sequenced sample: PBMCs. The source is a woman aged 40 to 50 in good health and CMV-seropositive.

The chain is built from TRBV10-3 and TRBJ2-3; TRBD2 agrees at 11 bases. The CDR3 extends over 17 amino acids. Germline-derived CDR1 and CDR2 are ENHRY and SYGVKD. Losses at the gene ends were 6 bases for V and 0 bases for J; bases not matched to a gene: 8. The chain's CDR3 is CAISPTGTSGSTDTQYF. CDR3 coding DNA: TGTGCCATCAGCCCCACCGGGACTAGCGGAAGCACAGATACGCAGTATTTT.

This clone was counted a single time. This sequence joins TRBV5-6 and TRBJ2-1; 9 nucleotides match TRBD1. Germline V gene lookup returns CDR1 SGHDT and CDR2 YYEEEE. The CDR3 contains 15 residues. With 5 bases clipped from V and 6 bases from J, the junction kept 9 bases outside the gene matches. The CDR3 DNA reads TGTGCCAGCAGGGGACAGGGCCTACGGTTCAATGAGCAGTTCTTC. Protein product: CASRGQGLRFNEQFF. Full variable domain (remainder filled in from reference TRBV5-6 and TRBJ2-1): DAGVTQSPTHLIKTRGQQVTLRCSPKSGHDTVSWYQQALGQGPQFIFQYYEEEERQRGNFPDRFSGHQFPNYSSELNVNALLLGDSALYLCASRGQGLRFNEQFFGPGTRLTVL.

The chain uses TRBV18 and TRBJ1-4, with TRBD1 identical over 8 bases. This CDR3 has 14 amino acids. Germline values: CDR1 KGHSH, CDR2 LQKENI. Germline trimming cut 5 bases from V and 8 bases from J; bases unmatched to any gene: 7. The CDR3 bases are TGTGCCAGCTCAGCAGGGGGCGCCGGCGAAAAACTGTTTTTT. Protein product: CASSAGGAGEKLFF.

The chain links TRBV6-6 to TRBJ1-5, with a possible D match to TRBD1 (6 bases). CDR1 is MNHNY and CDR2 is SVGAGI in the germline V gene (reference sequence). This CDR3 has 14 amino acids. Trimming left V 2 bases short and J 5 bases short, with 10 bases between. Here the CDR3 DNA reads TGTGCCAGCAGTTACGAGGCAGGGGATCAGCCCCAGCATTTT. Translating it yields CASSYEAGDQPQHF.

The chain recombines TRBV27 with TRBJ1-1; a possible D gene is TRBD1 (6 bases). This CDR3 is built from 15 residues. Trimming left V 3 bases short and J 1 base short, with 12 bases between. Germline V CDR1 and CDR2: MNHEY, SMNVEV (reference sequence). CDR3 nucleotide sequence: TGTGCCAGCAGTTTTTCCGGGACATCGAACACTGAAGCTTTCTTT. It encodes CASSFSGTSNTEAFF.

The chain uses TRBV2 and TRBJ2-7; D unclear. This CDR3 has 13 residues. V was pared by 3 bases and J by 4 bases, with 10 bases between. Germline CDR1 and CDR2: SNHLY and FYNNEI. CDR3 sequence reads: CASSESTPYEQYF. The CDR3 coding sequence is TGTGCCAGCAGTGAGTCTACCCCTTACGAGCAGTACTTC.

CDR3 amino acids: CASSLAYSNEQYF. CDR3 coding DNA: TGTGCCAGCAGCTTAGCGTACTCAAACGAGCAGTACTTC. The genes are TRBV11-2 and TRBJ2-7; D unresolved. Trimming removed 1 base from V and 5 bases from J, with 9 bases in between. The length of the CDR3 is 13 residues. From germline, CDR1 is SGHAT and CDR2 FQNNGV.

In its sample, this clone was seen a few times. The chain joins TRBV9 to TRBJ1-1; the match to TRBD1 covers 12 bases. CDR1 is SGDLS and CDR2 is YYNGEE in the germline V gene. Trimming removed 6 bases from V and 5 bases from J; junction bases left unmatched: 8. The CDR3 sequence is 15 residues long. CDR3 in amino acids: CASNRDRGLGTEAFF. The DNA of the CDR3 is TGTGCCAGCAACCGGGACAGGGGGCTTGGGACTGAAGCTTTCTTT.

The chain couples TRBV4-1 to TRBJ1-1; TRBD1 is a possible D gene (6 bases). The CDR3 totals 15 residues. V lost 6 bases and J 3 bases, leaving 17 bases between the germline ends. The germline V gene has CDR1 MGHRA and CDR2 YSYEKL. Here the CDR3 reads CASSYAGEIDTEAFF. The DNA for the CDR3 is TGCGCCAGCAGTTATGCAGGGGAGATAGACACTGAAGCTTTCTTT.